This T cell receptor (beta chain) is drawn from a study of cytomegalovirus exposure and HLA in healthy donors. This CDR3 has 14 amino acids. The germline CDR1 and CDR2 sequences are SNHLY and FYNNEI. Trimming removed 3 bases from V and 1 base from J, with 4 bases in between. The PCR made use of 60 Vbeta and 13 Jbeta primers. Method: immunoSEQ multiplex PCR; TCRdb's copy keeps in-frame clones and lacks some. The table lists 150,000 to 200,000 clones, approximately 71% of them singletons. Sequencing used PBMCs. This receptor was identified in a girl between 10 and 17 years old in good health and CMV-seronegative. The chain employs TRBV2 and TRBJ2-6; D remains unclear. CDR3 nucleotide sequence: TGTGCCAGCAGTGACTTTTCTGGGGCCAACGTCCTGACTTTC. Translation gives CASSDFSGANVLTF.